Shown below are 32 T cell receptor beta chains from a single sample sequenced in a study of molecular identifiers for immune sequencing clone quantification. TCRdb processed the PCR reads anew with MiXCR; each CDR3 protein has one entry. This table holds some 97,000 distinct CDR3 sequences, approximately 24% found once. Material: naive CD8+ T cells from blood, with Jurkat cell RNA spiked in. The subset: FACS-sorted CD8+CD4-CCR7+CD45RA+ naive T cells. These TCRs come from a human donor in good health. Some libraries in this study had Jurkat cell RNA spiked in.

A note on this clonotype: This clone may be a read error of a much larger clone one base away. This chain uses TRBV9 with TRBJ2-5; 8 positions match TRBD2. This CDR3 comprises 14 residues. CDR1 and CDR2 (germline): SGDLS, YYNGEE. The CDR3 sequence: CASSVSSGQGTQYF. CDR3 in DNA: TGTGCCAGCAGCGTTTCTAGCGGGCAAGGGACCCAGTACTTC.

This clonotype was counted ten times or more. The chain uses TRBV7-9 and TRBJ2-2, with D possibly being TRBD1 (6 bases). The CDR3 has 16 amino acids. Trimming took 6 bases from V and 6 from J, leaving 20 bases between them. Germline V gene sequence: CDR1 SEHNR, CDR2 FQNEAQ (reference sequence). The CDR3 sequence: CASRLGQSSASGELFF. In DNA, the CDR3 is TGTGCCAGCAGACTAGGACAGTCTTCGGCTTCCGGGGAGCTGTTTTTT.

Remarks on this clonotype: A read error is possible here, since a much larger clone lies one base away. The chain uses TRBV19 and TRBJ2-5; D gene uncertain. The ends were cut back, 5 bases at V and 5 bases at J, with 15 bases in the middle. Per the germline V gene, CDR1 is LNHDA and CDR2 is SQIVND (reference sequence). The CDR3 contains 14 residues. The CDR3 sequence: CASSPRAVHETQYF. CDR3 in DNA: TGTGCCAGTAGTCCCCGGGCAGTTCACGAGACCCAGTACTTC.

About this clonotype itself: Possible read error: a much larger clone is one base away. V usage is TRBV6-2 or TRBV6-3 and J usage is TRBJ2-7; no clear D gene. The CDR3 contains 13 residues. Germline V gene sequence: CDR1 MNHEY, CDR2 SVGEGT. CDR3 sequence reads: CTSSPPRADEQYF. DNA for the CDR3: TGTACCAGCAGTCCTCCACGGGCCGACGAGCAGTACTTC.

This clonotype was counted many times. The chain employs TRBV27 and TRBJ2-2; D gene ambiguous. Trimming cost V 2 bases and J 1 base, with 5 bases left between them. Germline V gene sequence: CDR1 MNHEY, CDR2 SMNVEV (reference sequence). The CDR3 runs 14 residues. The CDR3 DNA reads as TGTGCCAGCAGTTTAGTAGTGAACACCGGGGAGCTGTTTTTT. It is translated as CASSLVVNTGELFF.

This clonotype was recorded many times. The chain links TRBV27 to TRBJ2-3; tentatively, D is TRBD1 (6 bases). The CDR3 runs 17 residues. Germline V gives CDR1 MNHEY, CDR2 SMNVEV (reference sequence). Deletions cut 6 bases from V and 0 bases from J, with 19 bases between. The CDR3 spells CASRSGTGPASTDTQYF. CDR3 nucleotide sequence: TGTGCCAGCAGGTCCGGTACAGGGCCCGCTAGCACAGATACGCAGTATTTT.

This clonotype was counted at least ten times. The chain has TRBV4-1 and TRBJ2-2; unclear D gene. Germline V lookup: CDR1 MGHRA, CDR2 YSYEKL. The V gene lost 0 bases and the J gene lost 5 bases, with 10 bases spanning the gap. CDR3 length: 15 residues. The CDR3, as DNA: TGCGCCAGCAGCCAAGATGGGATAACGACCGGGGAGCTGTTTTTT. Translated: CASSQDGITTGELFF.

In this sample, this clonotype turned up a few times. The V call is TRBV2, the J call TRBJ1-4; 12 bases map to TRBD1. Trimming at V came to 6 bases and at J to 5 bases, leaving 10 bases not matched to a gene. The CDR3 is 17 residues long. CDR1 SNHLY and CDR2 FYNNEI come from the germline V gene. The CDR3 nucleotides read TGTGCCAGCAGGCCCGGGACAGGGGGCTCGGAAAATGAAAAACTGTTTTTT. Translated, it gives CASRPGTGGSENEKLFF.

The table lists this clonotype with a count of one. A read error is possible here, since a much larger clone lies one base away. The CDR3 is CASSQSPSLGGQVTGGLFF. CDR3 DNA sequence: TGTGCCAGCAGCCAAAGCCCCTCCCTTGGGGGCCAGGTCACCGGGGGGCTGTTTTTT. The chain recombines TRBV14 with TRBJ2-2, with D perhaps TRBD1 or TRBD2 (6 bases each). Germline CDR1 reads SGHDN; CDR2 reads FVKESK. The CDR3 runs 19 residues.

This clonotype was picked up many times. The J gene is TRBJ2-3, the V gene TRBV7-2; TRBD1 agrees at 7 bases. V lost 5 bases to trimming and J lost 5 bases; unmatched junction nucleotides: 7. Germline V gene lookup returns CDR1 SGHTA and CDR2 FQGNSA. This CDR3 contains 14 residues. The DNA of the CDR3 is TGTGCCAGCAGCACGACAGGGTTAGAAGATACGCAGTATTTT. Its protein is CASSTTGLEDTQYF.

With respect to this clonotype: This may be a read error, as it is one base from a much larger clone. No conserved phenylalanine or tryptophan is present at the end of the CDR3, so a read error is the likely explanation. The rearrangement links TRBV4-1 to TRBJ1-5; D unresolved. The length of the CDR3 is 15 residues. Trimming pared 5 bases from V and 5 bases from J, leaving 16 bases between. Germline CDR1 is MGHRA and CDR2 is YSYEKL. Written as DNA, the CDR3 is TGCGCCAGCAGCTCAGGCACGGGAACTTATCAGCCCCAGCATTCT. This sequence encodes CASSSGTGTYQPQHS.

Comment on this clonotype: A much larger clone differs by one base, so this may be a read error. CDR3 sequence reads: CASSQDWIAENIQYF. CDR3 coding DNA: TGCGCCAGCAGCCAAGATTGGATAGCCGAAAACATTCAGTACTTC. This chain uses TRBV4-3 with TRBJ2-4; D gene ambiguous. Germline values: CDR1 LGHNA, CDR2 YSLEER. The CDR3 consists of 15 residues.

The rearrangement uses TRBV5-1 and TRBJ1-6; D unresolved. The V and J ends lost 1 base and 5 bases respectively, with 7 bases between them. The CDR3 extends over 14 amino acids. Germline V lookup: CDR1 SGHRS, CDR2 YFSETQ. The CDR3 reads CASSLTQNNSPLHF. The DNA of the CDR3 is TGCGCCAGCAGCTTGACCCAGAATAATTCACCCCTCCACTTT.

There are a few counts of this clonotype. This may be a read error, as it is one base from a much larger clone. The chain couples TRBV27 to TRBJ1-1; no firm D call. CDR1 and CDR2 from the germline V gene are MNHEY and SMNVEV (reference sequence). The CDR3 contains 11 residues. CDR3 sequence (DNA): TGTGCCTGCAGTACCCACACTGAAGCTTTCTTT. Translation gives CACSTHTEAFF.

The chain is built from TRBV25-1 and TRBJ1-2, with no clear D. Trimming left V 0 bases short and J 4 bases short, with 3 bases between. Germline loops: CDR1 MGHDK, CDR2 SYGVNS. The CDR3 is 12 residues long. This CDR3 reads CASSEYRYGYTF. For the CDR3, the DNA is TGTGCCAGCAGTGAATATCGCTATGGCTACACCTTC.

This clonotype was counted many times. The gene calls are TRBV12-3 or TRBV12-4 and TRBJ1-2, with no clear D. CDR3 length: 12 residues. The germline V and J ends were trimmed by 5 bases and 8 bases, with 12 bases remaining between them. CDR3 DNA: TGTGCCAGCAGTGGTTCCCCACCCGGCTACACCTTC. It yields the protein CASSGSPPGYTF.

Note on this clonotype: Germline and junction disagree at one end, which may indicate a read error. CDR3 sequence: CASSQEFRQQETQYF. The CDR3 region has the DNA TGTGCCAGCAGCCAAGAGTTCAGACAGCAAGAGACCCAATACTTC. The V call is TRBV6-2 or TRBV6-3, the J call TRBJ2-5, with D tentatively TRBD1 (5 bases). The CDR3 is made up of 15 amino acids. In germline, CDR1 is MNHEY, CDR2 SVGEGT.

This clonotype appeared many times. V gene TRBV12-3 or TRBV12-4 combines with J gene TRBJ2-5; 7 bases fit TRBD1. The CDR3 covers 15 residues. V shed 1 base, J shed 5 bases, and the junction held 7 bases outside the gene matches. CDR3 in DNA: TGTGCCAGCAGTTTAGGGTCAGGGGGTTTCGAGACCCAGTACTTC. Translating it yields CASSLGSGGFETQYF.

In this sample, this clonotype turned up many times. The chain is built from TRBV27 and TRBJ2-7; 7 bases are shared with TRBD1. Germline V CDR1 and CDR2: MNHEY, SMNVEV (reference sequence). V lost 0 bases to trimming and J lost 3 bases; unmatched junction nucleotides: 8. There are 16 residues in the CDR3. In nucleotides, the CDR3 is TGTGCCAGCAGTTTATCGGGGGTGACAGGGAACTACGAGCAGTACTTC. Amino acid sequence: CASSLSGVTGNYEQYF.

As regards this clonotype: At one end, the junction sequence differs from germline, possibly due to a read error. The chain is built from TRBV5-1 and TRBJ1-1, with unresolved D. Per the germline V gene, CDR1 is SGHRS and CDR2 is YFSETQ. This CDR3 spans 14 amino acids. CDR3 protein: CAGSWGRVNTEAFF. The DNA of the CDR3 is TGCGCCGGCAGCTGGGGTAGAGTGAACACTGAAGCTTTCTTT.

This clonotype was counted many times. The chain is built from TRBV20-1 and TRBJ2-2; TRBD2 agrees at 11 bases. V lost 1 base, J lost 3 bases, and 7 bases stayed unmatched. The CDR3 is 17 residues long. Germline values: CDR1 DFQATT, CDR2 SNEGSKA (reference sequence). The CDR3 is CSARGSSSGGHTGELFF. Here the CDR3 DNA reads TGCAGTGCTAGAGGGTCCTCTAGCGGGGGGCACACCGGGGAGCTGTTTTTT.

This clonotype was recorded many times. The chain joins TRBV5-6 to TRBJ1-1; 12 nucleotides match TRBD1. After removal of 6 bases from V and 0 bases from J, the junction contained 12 bases not matched to a gene. The CDR3 consists of 18 residues. CDR1 and CDR2 from the germline V gene are SGHDT and YYEEEE. The CDR3 here is CASTRRDRGHRMNTEAFF. In DNA, the CDR3 is TGTGCCAGCACCCGAAGGGACAGGGGGCATCGGATGAACACTGAAGCTTTCTTT.

This clonotype was detected only a few times. The chain has TRBV6-9 and TRBJ2-1; TRBD2 agrees at 14 bases. The junction had 13 bases not matched to a gene; V was cut back by 7 bases and J by 5 bases. CDR3 size: 18 residues. Germline loops: CDR1 MNHGY, CDR2 SVAAGI. This chain's CDR3 is CASTNAGPTSGGDNEQFF. CDR3 in DNA: TGTGCCAGCACCAATGCGGGGCCGACTAGCGGGGGGGACAATGAGCAGTTCTTC.

This clonotype was recorded many times. The chain uses TRBV11-2 and TRBJ1-2; TRBD1 agrees at 8 bases. Per germline, CDR1 SGHAT and CDR2 FQNNGV. The CDR3 totals 14 residues. V lost 4 bases, J lost 3 bases, and 4 bases stayed unmatched. Here the CDR3 reads CASSSMTGDYGYTF. The CDR3 DNA reads TGTGCCAGCAGCTCAATGACAGGGGACTATGGCTACACCTTC. The whole variable domain, remainder taken from reference TRBV11-2 and TRBJ1-2, is EAGVAQSPRYKIIEKRQSVAFWCNPISGHATLYWYQQILGQGPKLLIQFQNNGVVDDSQLPKDRFSAERLKGVDSTLKIQPAKLEDSAVYLCASSSMTGDYGYTFGSGTRLTVV.

The J gene is TRBJ2-1, the V gene TRBV29-1; TRBD2 matches 7 bases. The CDR3 runs 15 residues. Germline V gives CDR1 SQVTM, CDR2 ANQGSEA. The V gene end was trimmed by 3 bases and the J gene end by 8 bases; junction bases not matched to a gene: 13. CDR3 sequence (DNA): TGCAGCGTTGAGGAGCGGGACCGCCTGGGGGATGAGCAGTTCTTC. Protein product: CSVEERDRLGDEQFF.

Concerning this clonotype: A read error may be the cause here, since a much bigger clone is one base away. V and J are TRBV20-1 and TRBJ2-1, with TRBD2 matching 8 bases. The J segment lost 5 bases and the V segment lost 3 bases, leaving 9 bases of the junction unmatched. The CDR3 has 15 amino acids. Germline V CDR1 and CDR2: DFQATT, SNEGSKA (reference sequence). This CDR3 reads CSASFPAGGDNEQFF. The CDR3 bases are TGCAGTGCTAGTTTTCCGGCGGGAGGCGACAATGAGCAGTTCTTC.

V usage is TRBV4-3 and J usage is TRBJ1-4; D is unresolved. The CDR3 consists of 18 residues. Germline V lookup: CDR1 LGHNA, CDR2 YSLEER. With 0 bases removed from V and 0 bases from J, the gap between germline ends came to 14 bases. CDR3: CASSQDAQPVATNEKLFF. The CDR3 DNA reads as TGCGCCAGCAGCCAAGATGCACAGCCGGTTGCAACTAATGAAAAACTGTTTTTT.

Of note for this clonotype: This may stem from a read error, because a much larger clone lies one nucleotide away. The chain's CDR3 is CVSSSAYWTGSPYNEQFF. CDR3 bases: TGTGTCAGCAGCTCCGCTTATTGGACAGGGTCCCCCTACAATGAGCAGTTCTTC. This chain joins TRBV9 and TRBJ2-1; 8 nucleotides line up with TRBD1. CDR1 SGDLS and CDR2 YYNGEE come from the germline V gene. This CDR3 has 18 amino acids.

A word on this clonotype: One end of the junction does not line up with germline, which may come from a read error. CDR3 region: CASSYSRVISGANVLPF. The CDR3 bases are TGTGCCAGCAGTTACTCGAGGGTCATCTCTGGGGCCAACGTCCTGCCTTTC. The chain joins TRBV6-5 to TRBJ2-6; D could derive from TRBD1 or TRBD2 (5 bases each). The CDR3 has 17 amino acids. Germline-derived CDR1 and CDR2 are MNHEY and SVGAGI.

For this clonotype: A read error may be the cause here, since a much bigger clone is one base away. The conserved closing phenylalanine or tryptophan is absent in this CDR3, likely reflecting a read error. The CDR3 DNA is TGTGCCCTCAAGGACACCACCTACAATGAGCAGTTCATC. Translation gives CALKDTTYNEQFI. The chain joins TRBV2 to TRBJ2-1, with TRBD1 as a possible D gene (5 bases). Germline-derived CDR1 and CDR2 are SNHLY and FYNNEI. V gave up 11 bases and J gave up 2 bases, with 13 bases separating them. This CDR3 is 13 amino acids long.

This clonotype was recorded many times. V gene TRBV12-3 or TRBV12-4 combines with J gene TRBJ2-3; tentatively, D is TRBD1 (5 bases). CDR3 size: 13 residues. Trimming shortened V by 6 bases and J by 7 bases, and 14 bases separated the two germline ends. CDR3 loop: CASSIQTAHTQYF. The CDR3, as DNA: TGTGCCAGCAGCATCCAGACAGCCCATACGCAGTATTTT.

Details on this clonotype: A read error is possible here, since a much larger clone lies one base away. The V gene is TRBV14, the J gene TRBJ2-7; D not resolved. CDR1 SGHDN and CDR2 FVKESK come from the germline V gene. The CDR3 runs 14 residues. The CDR3 loop is CPSSQDDGPYEQYF. As DNA, the CDR3 is TGTCCCAGCAGCCAAGATGACGGTCCCTACGAGCAGTACTTC.